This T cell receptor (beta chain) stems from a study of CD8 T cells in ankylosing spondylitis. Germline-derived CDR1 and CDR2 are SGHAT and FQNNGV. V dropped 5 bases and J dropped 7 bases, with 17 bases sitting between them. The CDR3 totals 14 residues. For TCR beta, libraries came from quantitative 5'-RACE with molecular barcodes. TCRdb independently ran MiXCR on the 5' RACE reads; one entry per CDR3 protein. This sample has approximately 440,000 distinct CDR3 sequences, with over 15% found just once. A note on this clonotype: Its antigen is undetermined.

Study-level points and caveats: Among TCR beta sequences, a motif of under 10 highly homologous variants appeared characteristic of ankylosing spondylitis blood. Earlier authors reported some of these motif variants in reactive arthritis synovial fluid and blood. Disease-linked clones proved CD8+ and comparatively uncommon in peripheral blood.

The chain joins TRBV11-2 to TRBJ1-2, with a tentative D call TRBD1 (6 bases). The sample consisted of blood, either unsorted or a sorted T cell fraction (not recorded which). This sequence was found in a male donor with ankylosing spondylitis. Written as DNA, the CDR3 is TGTGCCAGCAGCAACAACAGGGATTCGAGTGGCTACACCTTC. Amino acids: CASSNNRDSSGYTF.